Detailed here is one TCR beta chain. Sequencing used immunoSEQ multiplex PCR; TCRdb keeps in-frame clones, though not all of them. The sample records a few hundred thousand clones, 85% being singletons. Per germline, CDR1 MNHEY and CDR2 SVGAGI. This CDR3 region has 12 residues. V was cut by 4 bases and J by 6 bases, with 10 bases left in between. The sample belongs to a study of blood T cell repertoires in COVID-19. This rearrangement joins TRBV6-5 to TRBJ2-7; perhaps TRBD2 as D (6 bases). This receptor was identified in a man over 45 with active or convalescent COVID-19. Sequencing was performed on peripheral blood. The CDR3 DNA is TGTGCCAGCAGTTCGGGAGAGGGCGAGCAGTACTTC. It specifies CASSSGEGEQYF.